The 19 T cell receptor beta chains below were found in one sample sequenced in a study of identical twins. Each CDR3 protein is one row after TCRdb ran MiXCR on the 5' RACE reads. The sample contains 450,000 or so distinct CDR3 sequences, 20% to 30% of which appear only once. The sample was also reused in another study, on T cells expressing NK-cell markers.

The source material was CD4+ T cells sorted from blood. The source of these receptors is a woman aged 18-29 years in good health.

This clonotype was detected a few times. This chain connects TRBV20-1 to TRBJ2-7; D is possibly TRBD1 (5 bases). Germline loops: CDR1 DFQATT, CDR2 SNEGSKA (reference sequence). Trimming removed 3 bases from V and 4 bases from J, with 13 bases in between. This CDR3 comprises 13 residues. The CDR3 spells CSASLAGFYEQYF. The CDR3, as DNA: TGCAGTGCTAGTTTGGCAGGGTTTTACGAGCAGTACTTC.

The V call is TRBV7-2, the J call TRBJ1-2, with TRBD1 matching over 12 bases. Losses at the gene ends were 4 bases for V and 6 bases for J; bases not matched to a gene: 6. Germline V gene sequence: CDR1 SGHTA, CDR2 FQGNSA. The CDR3 has 15 residues. CDR3 loop: CASSSGQGAHNGYTF. CDR3 DNA sequence: TGTGCCAGCAGCTCGGGACAGGGGGCGCATAATGGCTACACCTTC.

The CDR3 protein is CASSAPLGGYF. As DNA, the CDR3 is TGTGCCAGCAGCGCGCCCCTAGGGGGGTATTTT. The chain joins TRBV7-3 to TRBJ2-3, with D maybe TRBD1 (6 bases). CDR1 and CDR2 (germline): SGHTA, FQGTGA. The CDR3 consists of 11 residues. V lost 5 bases and J lost 14, with 14 bases in between.

A word on this clonotype: A read error may account for a junction end that differs from germline. The chain employs TRBV7-7 and TRBJ1-1; 8 nucleotides align to TRBD1. The CDR3 loop spans 13 amino acids. Looked up from germline, CDR1 is SSHAT and CDR2 is FNYEAQ (reference sequence). This CDR3 is CASSSGQGTEAFF. As DNA, the CDR3 is TGTGCTAGCAGCTCCGGACAGGGCACTGAAGCTTTCTTT.

V gene TRBV5-1 combines with J gene TRBJ2-5, with 7 bases lining up with TRBD2. After removal of 0 bases from V and 2 bases from J, the junction contained 7 bases not matched to a gene. CDR1 and CDR2 (germline): SGHRS, YFSETQ. CDR3 length: 16 residues. The CDR3: CASSLGLAEAQETQYF. The CDR3 DNA reads as TGCGCCAGCAGCTTGGGGCTAGCGGAAGCACAAGAGACCCAGTACTTC.

This clonotype has ten or more counts. The J gene is TRBJ2-2, the V gene TRBV10-3; 11 bases are shared with TRBD1. With V trimmed by 6 bases and J by 4 bases, 7 bases remained unmatched. The CDR3 is 16 amino acids. CDR1 is ENHRY and CDR2 is SYGVKD in the germline V gene. CDR3 nucleotide sequence: TGTGCCATCAGGAATCTCGGGACAGGGGGCACCGGGGAGCTGTTTTTT. Protein sequence: CAIRNLGTGGTGELFF.

This chain links TRBV25-1 with TRBJ2-5; 7 bases align to TRBD2. Germline V gives CDR1 MGHDK, CDR2 SYGVNS. This CDR3 region has 15 residues. Unmatched junction bases numbered 8, after V lost 2 bases and J lost 5 bases. CDR3 nucleotide sequence: TGTGCCAGCAGTGAAGCACGCGGGAGAGGTGAGACCCAGTACTTC. Its protein is CASSEARGRGETQYF.

CDR3 DNA sequence: TGTGCCAGCAGTTTTTACATCACTGAAGCTTTCTTT. Encoded protein: CASSFYITEAFF. The chain employs TRBV12-3 or TRBV12-4 and TRBJ1-1; D uncertain. This CDR3 spans 12 amino acids. V lost 3 bases and J lost 4, with 6 bases in between.

The V and J genes are TRBV29-1 and TRBJ2-5; D ambiguous. The V and J ends lost 7 bases and 7 bases respectively, with 13 bases between them. This CDR3 is built from 11 residues. Looked up from germline, CDR1 is SQVTM and CDR2 is ANQGSEA. The CDR3 DNA reads as TGCAGCGGGGGTGGCCTAGGGACCCAGTACTTC. The encoded protein is CSGGGLGTQYF.

The chain carries TRBV28 and TRBJ1-4, with D perhaps matching TRBD1 (5 bases). With 8 bases removed from V and 8 bases from J, the gap between germline ends came to 18 bases. This CDR3 has 14 residues. Germline CDR1 MDHEN, CDR2 SYDVKM. For the CDR3, the DNA is TGTGCCAGCCGCCGGCAGGGATTAGAAGAAAAACTGTTTTTT. Translation: CASRRQGLEEKLFF.

This clonotype has only a few counts. The chain is built from TRBV25-1 and TRBJ2-3; D not certain. Germline V gives CDR1 MGHDK, CDR2 SYGVNS. The V and J ends lost 2 bases and 2 bases respectively, with 5 bases between them. This CDR3 is built from 13 residues. The CDR3 here is CASSERPTDTQYF. Written as DNA, the CDR3 is TGTGCCAGCAGTGAAAGACCCACAGATACGCAGTATTTT.

The chain employs TRBV29-1 and TRBJ2-1, with 7 bases fitting TRBD1. The trim removed 5 bases at V and 0 bases at J, leaving 7 bases unmatched. Germline V gene data show CDR1 as SQVTM and CDR2 as ANQGSEA. There are 15 residues in the CDR3. CDR3 in DNA: TGCAGCGTTAGACAGGGCCGGAGCTCCTACAATGAGCAGTTCTTC. Translating it yields CSVRQGRSSYNEQFF.

This clonotype was observed a handful of times. The V call is TRBV7-8, the J call TRBJ2-7; D is unclear. Germline V lookup: CDR1 SGHVS, CDR2 FQNEAQ. The CDR3 extends over 14 amino acids. The V gene lost 2 bases and the J gene lost 2 bases, with 10 bases spanning the gap. CDR3 amino acids: CASSLRWAAYEQYF. As DNA, the CDR3 is TGTGCCAGCAGCTTACGCTGGGCGGCCTACGAGCAGTACTTC.

This chain connects TRBV20-1 to TRBJ1-5, with TRBD1 as a possible D gene (6 bases). The germline V gene has CDR1 DFQATT and CDR2 SNEGSKA (reference sequence). The CDR3 runs to 13 residues. Trimming left V 2 bases short and J 3 bases short, with 8 bases between. The CDR3 reads CSARTGFNQPQHF. CDR3 in DNA: TGCAGTGCTAGAACAGGGTTCAATCAGCCCCAGCATTTT.

This clonotype appeared a few times. The chain recombines TRBV5-1 with TRBJ1-1, with D hard to call. The CDR3 loop spans 16 amino acids. V gave up 0 bases and J gave up 5 bases, with 17 bases separating them. Germline V gene data show CDR1 as SGHRS and CDR2 as YFSETQ. The CDR3 DNA reads TGCGCCAGCAGCTTGGTTCTAGGAGGGCCGAGAACTGAAGCTTTCTTT. Amino acids: CASSLVLGGPRTEAFF.

This sequence joins TRBV10-3 and TRBJ2-5; D perhaps matches TRBD2 (5 bases). V was cut by 8 bases and J by 5 bases, with 9 bases left in between. Germline lookup yields CDR1 ENHRY and CDR2 SYGVKD. The CDR3 totals 11 residues. CDR3 protein: CAIGGKETQYF. CDR3 sequence (DNA): TGTGCCATCGGAGGCAAGGAGACCCAGTACTTC.

In its sample, this clonotype was seen a few times. The rearrangement uses TRBV9 and TRBJ2-2, with 11 bases lining up with TRBD2. The CDR3 has 15 amino acids. V dropped 0 bases and J dropped 6; count of bases not matched to a gene: 1. The germline gives CDR1 SGDLS, CDR2 YYNGEE. Here the CDR3 reads CASSVVLAGAGELFF. The CDR3 nucleotides read TGTGCCAGCAGCGTAGTACTAGCGGGGGCCGGGGAGCTGTTTTTT.

Regarding this clonotype: This could be a read error, since a much larger clone is one nucleotide away. The V gene is TRBV3-1, the J gene TRBJ2-5; 7 bases agree with TRBD1. CDR1 is LGHDT, CDR2 YNNKEL, per germline (reference sequence). The CDR3 totals 15 residues. Written as DNA, the CDR3 is TGTGCCACCAGCCAAGTCAGGGGGTCGTACGGGACCCAGTACTTC. Its protein is CATSQVRGSYGTQYF.

This clonotype was found a few times. The chain carries TRBV20-1 and TRBJ2-7, with D perhaps TRBD1 (6 bases). Trimming removed 6 bases at V and 2 bases at J, with 17 bases between. The CDR3 has 14 residues. Germline-derived CDR1 and CDR2 are DFQATT and SNEGSKA (reference sequence). The CDR3 loop reads CSAPARDTTYEQYF. The CDR3 nucleotides are TGCAGTGCACCAGCCAGGGACACAACCTACGAGCAGTACTTC.